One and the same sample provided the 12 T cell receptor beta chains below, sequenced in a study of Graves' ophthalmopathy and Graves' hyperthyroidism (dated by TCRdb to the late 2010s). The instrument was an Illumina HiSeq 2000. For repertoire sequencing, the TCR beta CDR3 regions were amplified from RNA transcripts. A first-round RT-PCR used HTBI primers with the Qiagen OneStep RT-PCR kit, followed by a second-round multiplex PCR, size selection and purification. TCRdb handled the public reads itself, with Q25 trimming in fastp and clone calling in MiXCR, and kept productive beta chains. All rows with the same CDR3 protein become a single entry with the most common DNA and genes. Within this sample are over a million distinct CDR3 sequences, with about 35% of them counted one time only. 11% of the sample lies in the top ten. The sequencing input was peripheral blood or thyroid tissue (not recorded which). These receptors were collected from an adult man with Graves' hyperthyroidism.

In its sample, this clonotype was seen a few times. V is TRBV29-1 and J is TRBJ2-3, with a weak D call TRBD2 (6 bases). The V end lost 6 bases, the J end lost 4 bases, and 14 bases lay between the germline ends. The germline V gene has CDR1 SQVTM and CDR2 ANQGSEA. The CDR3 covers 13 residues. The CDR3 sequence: CSVREAGPDTQYF. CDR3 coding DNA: TGCAGCGTAAGGGAGGCGGGACCAGATACGCAGTATTTT.

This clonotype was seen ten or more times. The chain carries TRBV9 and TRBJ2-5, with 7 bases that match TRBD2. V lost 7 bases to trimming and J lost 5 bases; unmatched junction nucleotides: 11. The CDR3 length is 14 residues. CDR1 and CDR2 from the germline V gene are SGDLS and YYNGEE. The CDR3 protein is CASGRAELGETQYF. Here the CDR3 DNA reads TGTGCCAGCGGGAGGGCCGAGTTGGGTGAGACCCAGTACTTC.

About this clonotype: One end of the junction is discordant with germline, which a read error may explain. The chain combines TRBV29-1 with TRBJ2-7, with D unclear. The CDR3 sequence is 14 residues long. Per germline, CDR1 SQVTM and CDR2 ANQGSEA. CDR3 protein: CSIDIPGRSYEQYF. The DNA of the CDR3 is TGCAGCATTGACATTCCTGGACGCTCCTACGAGCAGTACTTC.

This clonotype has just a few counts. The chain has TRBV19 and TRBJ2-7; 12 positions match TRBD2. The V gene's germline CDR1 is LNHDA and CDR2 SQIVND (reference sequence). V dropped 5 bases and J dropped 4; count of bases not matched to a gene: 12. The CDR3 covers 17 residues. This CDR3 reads CASSDPRTSGNIYEQYF. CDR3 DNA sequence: TGTGCCAGTAGTGACCCGAGGACTAGCGGGAATATATACGAGCAGTACTTC.

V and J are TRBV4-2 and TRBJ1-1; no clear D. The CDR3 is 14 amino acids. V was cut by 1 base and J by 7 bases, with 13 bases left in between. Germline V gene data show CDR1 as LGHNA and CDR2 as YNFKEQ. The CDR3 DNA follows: TGTGCCAGCAGCCAAGTCGAAGGGATGAGTGAAGCTTTCTTT. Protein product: CASSQVEGMSEAFF.

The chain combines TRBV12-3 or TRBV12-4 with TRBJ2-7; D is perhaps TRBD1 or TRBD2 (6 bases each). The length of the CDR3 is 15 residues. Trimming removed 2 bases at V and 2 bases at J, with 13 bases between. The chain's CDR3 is CASSLRGAGAYEQYF. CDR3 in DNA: TGTGCCAGCAGTTTAAGGGGGGCAGGCGCCTACGAGCAGTACTTC.

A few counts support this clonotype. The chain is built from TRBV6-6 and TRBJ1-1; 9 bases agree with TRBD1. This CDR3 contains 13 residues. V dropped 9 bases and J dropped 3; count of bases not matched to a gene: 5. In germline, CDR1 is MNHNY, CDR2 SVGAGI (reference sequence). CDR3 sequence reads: CASTDRGDTEAFF. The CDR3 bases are TGTGCCAGTACCGACAGGGGGGACACTGAAGCTTTCTTT.

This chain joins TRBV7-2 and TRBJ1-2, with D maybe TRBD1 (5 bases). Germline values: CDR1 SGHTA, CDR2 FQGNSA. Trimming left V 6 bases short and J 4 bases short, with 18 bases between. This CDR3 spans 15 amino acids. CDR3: CASSYSRDPVYGYTF. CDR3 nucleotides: TGTGCCAGCAGTTACTCTAGGGACCCCGTCTATGGCTACACCTTC.

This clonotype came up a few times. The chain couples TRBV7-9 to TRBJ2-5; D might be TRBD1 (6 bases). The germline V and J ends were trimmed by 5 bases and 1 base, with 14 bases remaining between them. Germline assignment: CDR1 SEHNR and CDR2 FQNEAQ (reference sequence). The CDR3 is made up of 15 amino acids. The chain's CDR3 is CASSATGSFQETQYF. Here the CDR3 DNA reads TGTGCCAGCAGCGCCACAGGGTCGTTCCAAGAGACCCAGTACTTC.

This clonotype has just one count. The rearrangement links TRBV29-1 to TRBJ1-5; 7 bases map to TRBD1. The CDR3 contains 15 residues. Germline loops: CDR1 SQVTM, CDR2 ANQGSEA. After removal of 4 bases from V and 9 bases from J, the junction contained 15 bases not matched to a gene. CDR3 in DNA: TGCAGCGTTGGAAGTAGGGGGCTGGCCGTCCCGCCCCAGCATTTT. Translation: CSVGSRGLAVPPQHF.

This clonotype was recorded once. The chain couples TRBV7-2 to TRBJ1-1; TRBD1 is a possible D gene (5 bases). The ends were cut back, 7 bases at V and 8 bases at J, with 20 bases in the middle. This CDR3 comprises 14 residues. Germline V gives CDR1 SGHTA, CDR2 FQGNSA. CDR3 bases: TGTGCCAGCACCGACACCGGGACCGACGGAGAAGCTTTCTTT. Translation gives CASTDTGTDGEAFF.

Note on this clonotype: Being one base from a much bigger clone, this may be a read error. CDR3 sequence reads: CASRRGDGTEAFF. The CDR3 DNA sequence: TGTGCCAGTAGAAGGGGGGATGGAACTGAAGCTTTCTTT. This sequence joins TRBV19 and TRBJ1-1, with TRBD1 as a possible D gene (6 bases). CDR1 is LNHDA, CDR2 SQIVND, per germline (reference sequence). The length of the CDR3 is 13 residues. V was clipped by 6 bases and J by 5 bases, with 13 bases between them. The whole variable domain, filled in from reference TRBV19 and TRBJ1-1, reads DGGITQSPKYLFRKEGQNVTLSCEQNLNHDAMYWYRQDPGQGLRLIYYSQIVNDFQKGDIAEGYSVSREKKESFPLTVTSAQKNPTAFYLCASRRGDGTEAFFGQGTRLTVV.